Sequencing of this T cell receptor beta chain was carried out in a study of beta chain features in type 1 diabetes (dated 2018 in TCRdb). Background on the whole study: Mean age, gender distribution, total cell number and subset yield did not differ between patients and healthy donors. Whereas all 28 donors provided naive and central memory subsets, regulatory and stem cell-like memory subsets were isolated from just 8 patients and about eight healthy donors. A total of 107,917,701 sorted cells were examined across all samples, and the number of cells per subset was strongly correlated with RNA yield. The study compared the TCRB repertoires of sorted circulating CD4+ T cell subsets in recently diagnosed type 1 diabetes patients with those in matched healthy donors.

Broad study findings and their caveats: Sequencing cDNA rather than genomic DNA could over-represent highly expressing activated cells, although activation and CD3 levels did not differ between groups. Because small numbers of individuals were included in the HLA sub-analyses, any influence of HLA type on TCRB rearrangement was left unresolved. At VDJ recombination sites, type 1 diabetes patients had fewer insertions and more deleted nucleotides, which implies abnormalities in thymic rearrangement. Type 1 diabetes patients showed a moderate but significant shortening of TCRB CDR3 length in all four CD4+ subsets. Shorter templates might be favored by PCR, yet because patient and control samples were amplified and corrected together, any such skew would affect both groups equally. Naive, central memory and regulatory TCRB repertoires appeared more similar among patients than among healthy donors.

Each donor gave one peripheral blood draw, roughly 120 mL on average, collected into heparinised tubes. Naive, central memory, regulatory and stem cell-like memory CD4+ T cells were sorted on a BD FACSAria II using a panel including CD45RO, CCR7, CD25, CD127, CD95 and CD27. A purity above 98% was achieved for all sorted populations. PBMCs were isolated immediately by Lymphoprep density gradient centrifugation and stained directly without culture. So that batch effects would be minimized, each experiment stained and sorted samples in pairs, pairing one healthy donor with one patient. With regard to this clone: Its antigen is unknown. It has no much larger one-base neighbor in the sample; base qualities were not kept. This specimen includes other DNA sequences encoding the same CDR3.

The entire amount of isolated RNA was reverse transcribed using the High Capacity cDNA Reverse Transcription Kit, so the sequenced TCRB transcripts were expressed ones. Deep immunoSEQ sequencing was applied to naive, central memory and regulatory T cell samples, giving an average of about 3.8 million total reads per sample. After sorted cells were lysed in RLT buffer, RNA was extracted with DNase-treated RNeasy Micro or Mini kits, with the choice depending on cell number. Each cell subset was processed on its own to prevent cross-contamination, while patient and healthy donor samples were processed together. TCRB sequences were amplified from cDNA with the immunoSEQ multiplex PCR, producing 87-bp fragments spanning the CDR3 region. Sequencing of the amplicons was done on the Illumina HiSeq platform. Under the source paper's analysis protocol: Synthetic template baselines were used to correct PCR bias computationally, reads within Hamming distance 2 were collapsed, and singletons that could not be merged were discarded. Reads were aligned to IMGT to assign V, D and J genes, CDR3 length, and insertions or deletions at six rearrangement sites. Clonotype counts were normalized to sorted cell number within each subset before computing true diversity and Gini coefficients with the tcR R package. The overlap coefficient, calculated on TCRB nucleotide sequences, was used to quantify repertoire sharing. As a proxy for the pre-selection repertoire, out-of-frame TCRB sequences from naive cells were analyzed. As stored in TCRdb, this immuneACCESS dataset retains in-frame rearrangements with V and J assigned. A fraction of the clones does not appear; measured against another copy, unresolved V genes explain less than half of the discrepancy, and the remainder lacks a known reason. V, J and clone size are taken as reported in that table, and D and trimming were inferred from the DNA itself. In all, the sample holds roughly 370,000 clones, and about 15% of those were seen once. Around 0.035% of the sample lies in the top ten.

For CDR1 and CDR2, the germline V gene lists SGDLS and YYNGEE. Here V drops 0 bases and J drops 0 bases, and the junction holds 3 bases not matched to any gene. The CDR3 contains 16 residues, cysteine and phenylalanine counted. Just the 48-base CDR3 DNA is kept, in frame starting at base 1. In this chain, TRBV9 is recombined with TRBJ2-3; 8 bases in the junction line up with TRBD2. The specimen was naive CD4+ T cells from blood. What this sample's cell subset or site label stands for: true naive CD4+ T cells. The TCR originated in a man younger than 40 in good health. The bases are TGTGCCAGCAGCGTAGGATCTAGCGGGAGCACAGATACGCAGTATTTT. Its coded protein is CASSVGSSGSTDTQYF.